The present TCR beta chain was sequenced within a study of siplizumab effects on memory and regulatory T cells. Study findings and constraints: Naive T cells looked more diverse than memory cells, and they looked like major contributors to the alloresponse. Siplizumab significantly reduced alloreactive sequences traceable to unstimulated CD4+ memory cells.

Some 94,000 TCR templates underwent assay in every sample. The assay was immunoSEQ multiplex PCR, and TCRdb's table has in-frame clones only and misses some. The table records around 110,000 clones, roughly 94% of them present only once. Germline-derived CDR1 and CDR2 are SGHAT and FQNNGV. The CDR3 has 13 amino acids. V lost 1 base and J lost 5, with 8 bases in between. Worth noting for this clone: Its specificity is unknown.

The receptor was derived from a human donor in good health. The gene calls are TRBV11-2 and TRBJ2-5; no clear D gene. The sequenced material came from non-Treg CD4+ T cells sorted from blood. CDR3 sequence: CASSLGVRETQYF. CDR3 nucleotides: TGTGCCAGCAGCTTAGGTGTTCGGGAGACCCAGTACTTC.